This passage covers 5 T cell receptor beta chains from one sample sequenced in a study of cytomegalovirus exposure and HLA in healthy donors. Primers included in the PCR were 60 Vbeta and 13 Jbeta primers. TCRdb's table, derived via immunoSEQ multiplex PCR, lists solely in-frame clones and lacks some. The top ten hold about 1.6% of the sample, which has nearly 110,000 clones, roughly 82% seen once. Sequencing input: PBMCs. The source is a man over 45 in good health and CMV-seronegative.

The gene calls are TRBV10-2 and TRBJ1-5; D not certain. CDR3 length equals 13 residues. In germline, CDR1 is WSHSY, CDR2 SAAADI. V lost 3 bases to trimming and J lost 8 bases, with 11 bases between them. The CDR3, as DNA: TGCGCCAGCAGTGAATTTGAACAGAAGCCCCAGCATTTT. As protein: CASSEFEQKPQHF.

The chain joins TRBV29-1 to TRBJ2-2, with 10 bases aligning to TRBD1. Germline V lookup: CDR1 SQVTM, CDR2 ANQGSEA. J was trimmed by 5 bases and V by 6 bases; bases with no gene match: 6. The CDR3 totals 14 residues. For the CDR3, the DNA is TGCAGCGTCGGGGGACAGGGGCCGACCGGGGAGCTGTTTTTT. This sequence encodes CSVGGQGPTGELFF.

The chain combines TRBV6-6 with TRBJ2-1, with 8 positions matching TRBD2. Germline trimming cut 7 bases from V and 6 bases from J; bases unmatched to any gene: 8. The germline V gene has CDR1 MNHNY and CDR2 SVGAGI (reference sequence). The CDR3 length is 14 residues. The chain's CDR3 is CASKRVAGSNEQFF. CDR3 sequence (DNA): TGTGCCAGCAAAAGGGTAGCGGGGAGCAATGAGCAGTTCTTC.

This clone was seen only once. V and J are TRBV6-5 and TRBJ1-5; TRBD1 matches at 7 bases. The trim removed 6 bases at V and 2 bases at J, leaving 7 bases unmatched. CDR3 size: 15 residues. Germline-derived CDR1 and CDR2 are MNHEY and SVGAGI. The CDR3 loop is CASRPLQGGNQPQHF. CDR3 DNA sequence: TGTGCCAGCAGACCACTTCAGGGGGGCAATCAGCCCCAGCATTTT.

The chain recombines TRBV6-5 with TRBJ1-1; D call uncertain. The V gene lost 2 bases and the J gene lost 2 bases, with 6 bases spanning the gap. The CDR3 has 13 amino acids. Germline lookup yields CDR1 MNHEY and CDR2 SVGAGI. This chain's CDR3 is CASSYTPNTEAFF. The CDR3, as DNA: TGTGCCAGCAGTTACACACCCAACACTGAAGCTTTCTTT.